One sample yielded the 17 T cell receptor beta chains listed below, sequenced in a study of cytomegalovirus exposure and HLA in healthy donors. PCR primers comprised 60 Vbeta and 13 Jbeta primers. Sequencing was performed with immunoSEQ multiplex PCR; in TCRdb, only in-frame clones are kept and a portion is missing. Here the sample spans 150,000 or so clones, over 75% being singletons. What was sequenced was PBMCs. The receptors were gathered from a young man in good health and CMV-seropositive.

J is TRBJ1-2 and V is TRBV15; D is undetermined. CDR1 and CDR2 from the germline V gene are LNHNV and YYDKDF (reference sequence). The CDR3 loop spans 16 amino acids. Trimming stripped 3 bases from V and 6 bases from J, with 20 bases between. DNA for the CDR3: TGTGCCACCAGCAGCGAAAGGAATAGCTGGCTCAATGGCTACACCTTC. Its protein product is CATSSERNSWLNGYTF.

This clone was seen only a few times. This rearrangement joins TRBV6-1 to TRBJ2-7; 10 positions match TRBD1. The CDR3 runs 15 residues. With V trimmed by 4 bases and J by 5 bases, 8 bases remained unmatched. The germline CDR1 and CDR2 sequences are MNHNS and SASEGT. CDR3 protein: CASSAPGQGIHEQYF. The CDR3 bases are TGTGCCAGCAGTGCGCCGGGACAGGGGATCCACGAGCAGTACTTC.

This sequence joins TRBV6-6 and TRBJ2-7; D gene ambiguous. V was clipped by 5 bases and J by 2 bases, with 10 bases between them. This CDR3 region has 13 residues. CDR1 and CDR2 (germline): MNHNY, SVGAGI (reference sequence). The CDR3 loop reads CASSPSGTYEQYF. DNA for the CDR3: TGTGCCAGCAGTCCCTCAGGAACCTACGAGCAGTACTTC.

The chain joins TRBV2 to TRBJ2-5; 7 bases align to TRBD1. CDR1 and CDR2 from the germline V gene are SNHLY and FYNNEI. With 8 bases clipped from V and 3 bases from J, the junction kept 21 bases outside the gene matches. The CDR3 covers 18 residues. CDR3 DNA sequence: TGTGCCAGCCCCCACAAGACAGGGAGTAGATTGGTCGAAGAGACCCAGTACTTC. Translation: CASPHKTGSRLVEETQYF.

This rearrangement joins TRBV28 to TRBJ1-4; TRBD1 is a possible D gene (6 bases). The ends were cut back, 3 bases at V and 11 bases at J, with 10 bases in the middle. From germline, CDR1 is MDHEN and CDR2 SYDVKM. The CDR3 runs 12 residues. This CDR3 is CASSFKGGKLFF. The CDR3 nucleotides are TGTGCCAGCAGTTTCAAGGGGGGGAAACTGTTTTTT.

The DNA of the CDR3 is TGTGCCAGCAGCGCCGGGACAGGTGTTTCCTACAATGAGCAGTTCTTC. Protein sequence: CASSAGTGVSYNEQFF. The V call is TRBV9, the J call TRBJ2-1; 8 bases line up with TRBD1. CDR3 length: 16 residues. CDR1 SGDLS and CDR2 YYNGEE come from the germline V gene. J lost 1 base, V lost 3 bases, and 6 bases had no gene match.

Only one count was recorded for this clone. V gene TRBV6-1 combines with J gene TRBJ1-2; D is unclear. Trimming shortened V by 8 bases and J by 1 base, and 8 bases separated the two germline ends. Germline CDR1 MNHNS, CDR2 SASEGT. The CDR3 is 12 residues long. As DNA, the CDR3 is TGTGCCAGCCGGCAGGTTAACTATGGCTACACCTTC. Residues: CASRQVNYGYTF.

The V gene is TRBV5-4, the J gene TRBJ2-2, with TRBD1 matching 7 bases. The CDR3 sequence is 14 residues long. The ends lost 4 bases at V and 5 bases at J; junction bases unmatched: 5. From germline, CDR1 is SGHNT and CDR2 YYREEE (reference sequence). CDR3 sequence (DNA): TGTGCCAGCAGCCCGACAGGGCGAACCGGGGAGCTGTTTTTT. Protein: CASSPTGRTGELFF.

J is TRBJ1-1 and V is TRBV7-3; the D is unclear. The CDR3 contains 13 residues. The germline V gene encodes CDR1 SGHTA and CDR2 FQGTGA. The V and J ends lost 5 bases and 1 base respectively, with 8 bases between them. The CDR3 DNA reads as TGTGCCAGCAGCCCCTCGGGGAACACTGAAGCTTTCTTT. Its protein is CASSPSGNTEAFF.

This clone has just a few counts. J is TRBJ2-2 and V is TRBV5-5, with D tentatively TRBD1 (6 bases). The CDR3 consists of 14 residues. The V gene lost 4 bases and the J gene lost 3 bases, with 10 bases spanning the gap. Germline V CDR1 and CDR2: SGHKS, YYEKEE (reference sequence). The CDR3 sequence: CASSARGYTGELFF. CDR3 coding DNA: TGTGCCAGCAGCGCCAGGGGATACACCGGGGAGCTGTTTTTT.

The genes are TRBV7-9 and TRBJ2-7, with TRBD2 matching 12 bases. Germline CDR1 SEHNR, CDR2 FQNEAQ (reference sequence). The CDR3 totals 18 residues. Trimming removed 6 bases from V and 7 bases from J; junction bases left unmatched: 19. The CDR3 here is CASSQDGLAGGPGGEQYF. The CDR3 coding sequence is TGTGCCAGCAGTCAAGATGGGCTAGCGGGGGGGCCGGGAGGGGAGCAGTACTTC.

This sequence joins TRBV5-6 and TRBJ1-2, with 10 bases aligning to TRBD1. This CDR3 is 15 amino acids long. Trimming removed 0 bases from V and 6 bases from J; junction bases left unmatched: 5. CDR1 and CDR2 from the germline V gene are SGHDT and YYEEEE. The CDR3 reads CASSLGDRGPHGYTF. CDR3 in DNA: TGTGCCAGCAGCTTGGGAGACAGGGGGCCCCATGGCTACACCTTC.

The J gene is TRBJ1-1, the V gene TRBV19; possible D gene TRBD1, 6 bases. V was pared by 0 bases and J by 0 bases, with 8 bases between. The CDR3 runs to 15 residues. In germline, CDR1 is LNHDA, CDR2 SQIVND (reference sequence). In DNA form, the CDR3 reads TGTGCCAGTAGTATAGAGACAGGCATGAACACTGAAGCTTTCTTT. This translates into CASSIETGMNTEAFF. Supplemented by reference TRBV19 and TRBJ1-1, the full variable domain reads DGGITQSPKYLFRKEGQNVTLSCEQNLNHDAMYWYRQDPGQGLRLIYYSQIVNDFQKGDIAEGYSVSREKKESFPLTVTSAQKNPTAFYLCASSIETGMNTEAFFGQGTRLTVV.

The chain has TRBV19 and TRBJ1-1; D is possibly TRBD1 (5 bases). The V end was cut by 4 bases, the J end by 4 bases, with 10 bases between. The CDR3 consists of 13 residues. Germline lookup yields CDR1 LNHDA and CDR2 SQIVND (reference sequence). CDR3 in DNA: TGTGCCAGTAGTAAGACAGCGACCACTGAAGCTTTCTTT. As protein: CASSKTATTEAFF.

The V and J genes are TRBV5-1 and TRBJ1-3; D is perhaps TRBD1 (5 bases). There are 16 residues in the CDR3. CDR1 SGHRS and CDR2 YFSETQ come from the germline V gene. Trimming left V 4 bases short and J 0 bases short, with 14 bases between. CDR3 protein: CASSPDGGSSGNTIYF. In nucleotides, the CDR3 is TGCGCCAGCAGCCCCGACGGGGGAAGCTCTGGAAACACCATATATTTT.

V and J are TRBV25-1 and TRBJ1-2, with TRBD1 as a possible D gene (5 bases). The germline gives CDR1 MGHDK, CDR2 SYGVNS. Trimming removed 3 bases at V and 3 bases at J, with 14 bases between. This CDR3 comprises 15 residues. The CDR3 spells CASSDRALGDYGYTF. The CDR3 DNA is TGTGCCAGCAGTGATAGGGCCCTAGGGGACTATGGCTACACCTTC.

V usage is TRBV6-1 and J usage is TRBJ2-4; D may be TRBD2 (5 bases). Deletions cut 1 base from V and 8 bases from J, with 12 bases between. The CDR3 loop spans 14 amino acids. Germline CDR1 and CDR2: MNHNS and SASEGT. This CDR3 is CASSEGRRIHIQYF. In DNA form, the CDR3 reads TGTGCCAGCAGTGAAGGACGGAGGATCCACATTCAGTACTTC.